The table lists the clone carrying this T cell receptor (beta chain) with a few counts. Its specificity is unknown. The CDR3 totals 14 residues. The V end was cut by 5 bases, the J end by 7 bases, with 18 bases between. This specimen comes from a study of T-cell reconstitution after alpha-beta-depleted transplantation in children. Study-wide findings and caveats: Several hundred rapidly expanded clones from non-depleted graft cells reportedly supplied alpha-beta T cells about two months post-transplant. A year had passed since transplant, and T-cell counts and diversity by then came mostly from newly produced T cells.

TCRbeta library construction was performed incorporating unique molecular identifiers. TCRdb used MiXCR to reprocess the PCR reads, holding one entry per CDR3 protein. The sample yields some 300,000 distinct CDR3 sequences, around 10% seen once. The input for sequencing was PBMCs, taken before TCRalphabeta/CD19-depleted stem cell transplant. The genes are TRBV12-3 or TRBV12-4 and TRBJ2-7; a weak D match, TRBD1 (6 bases). The clonotype originates from a boy under two years old with acute myeloid leukemia, due to receive a stem cell transplant. CDR3 sequence reads: CASSGQFATGEQYF. The DNA for the CDR3 is TGTGCCAGCAGTGGACAGTTTGCGACGGGGGAGCAGTACTTC.